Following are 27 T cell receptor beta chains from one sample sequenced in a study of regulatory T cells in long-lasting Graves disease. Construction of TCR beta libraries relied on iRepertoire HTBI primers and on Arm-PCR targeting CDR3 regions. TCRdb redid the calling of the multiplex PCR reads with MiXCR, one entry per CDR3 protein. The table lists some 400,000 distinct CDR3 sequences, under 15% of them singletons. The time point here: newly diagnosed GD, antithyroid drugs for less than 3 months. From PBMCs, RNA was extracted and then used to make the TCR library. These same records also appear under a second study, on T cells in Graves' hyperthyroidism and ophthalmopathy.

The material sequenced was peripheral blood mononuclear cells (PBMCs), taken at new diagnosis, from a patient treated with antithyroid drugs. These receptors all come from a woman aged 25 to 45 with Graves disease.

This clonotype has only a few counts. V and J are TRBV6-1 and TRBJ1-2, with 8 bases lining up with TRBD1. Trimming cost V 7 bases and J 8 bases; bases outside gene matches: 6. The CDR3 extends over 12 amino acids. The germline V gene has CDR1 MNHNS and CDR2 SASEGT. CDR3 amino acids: CASKQGAYGYTF. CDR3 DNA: TGTGCCAGCAAGCAGGGGGCCTACGGCTACACCTTC.

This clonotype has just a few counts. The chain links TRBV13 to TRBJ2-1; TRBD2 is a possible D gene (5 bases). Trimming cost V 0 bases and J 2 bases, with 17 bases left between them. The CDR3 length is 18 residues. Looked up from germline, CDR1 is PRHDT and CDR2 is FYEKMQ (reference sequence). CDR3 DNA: TGTGCCAGCAGCTTAGGCCCCTCCGGGCGGGTCGCCTACAATGAGCAGTTCTTC. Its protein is CASSLGPSGRVAYNEQFF.

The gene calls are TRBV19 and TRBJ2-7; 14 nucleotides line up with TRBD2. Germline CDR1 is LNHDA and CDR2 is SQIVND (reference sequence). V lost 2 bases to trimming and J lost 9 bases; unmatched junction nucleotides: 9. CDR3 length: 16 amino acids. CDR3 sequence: CASSIFGTSGSGVQYF. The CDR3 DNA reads TGTGCCAGTAGTATATTTGGGACTAGCGGGAGCGGCGTGCAGTACTTC. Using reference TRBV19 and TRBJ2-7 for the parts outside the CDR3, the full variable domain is DGGITQSPKYLFRKEGQNVTLSCEQNLNHDAMYWYRQDPGQGLRLIYYSQIVNDFQKGDIAEGYSVSREKKESFPLTVTSAQKNPTAFYLCASSIFGTSGSGVQYFGPGTRLTVT.

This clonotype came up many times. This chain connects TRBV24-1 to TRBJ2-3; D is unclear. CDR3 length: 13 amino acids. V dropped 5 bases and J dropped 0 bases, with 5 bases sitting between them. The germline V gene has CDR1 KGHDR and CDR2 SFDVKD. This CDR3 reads CATSGASTDTQYF. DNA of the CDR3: TGTGCCACCAGTGGAGCGAGCACAGATACGCAGTATTTT.

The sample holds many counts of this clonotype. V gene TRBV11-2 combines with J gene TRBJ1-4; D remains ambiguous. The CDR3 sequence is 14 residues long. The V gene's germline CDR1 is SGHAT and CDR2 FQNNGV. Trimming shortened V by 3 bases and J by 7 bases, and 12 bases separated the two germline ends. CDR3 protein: CASSFNRAGEKLFF. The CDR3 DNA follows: TGTGCCAGCAGCTTCAACCGGGCTGGTGAAAAACTGTTTTTT.

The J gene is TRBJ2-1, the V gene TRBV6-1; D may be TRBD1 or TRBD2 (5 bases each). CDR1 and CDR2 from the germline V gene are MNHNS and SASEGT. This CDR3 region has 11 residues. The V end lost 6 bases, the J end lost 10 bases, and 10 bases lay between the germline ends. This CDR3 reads CASSRWDEQFF. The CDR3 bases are TGTGCCAGCAGCAGGTGGGACGAGCAGTTCTTC.

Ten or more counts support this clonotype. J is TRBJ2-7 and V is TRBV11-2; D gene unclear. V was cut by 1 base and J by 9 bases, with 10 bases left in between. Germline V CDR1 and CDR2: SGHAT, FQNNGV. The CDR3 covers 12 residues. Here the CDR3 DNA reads TGTGCCAGCAGCTTAGGAGTCACGGGGCAGTACTTC. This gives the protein CASSLGVTGQYF.

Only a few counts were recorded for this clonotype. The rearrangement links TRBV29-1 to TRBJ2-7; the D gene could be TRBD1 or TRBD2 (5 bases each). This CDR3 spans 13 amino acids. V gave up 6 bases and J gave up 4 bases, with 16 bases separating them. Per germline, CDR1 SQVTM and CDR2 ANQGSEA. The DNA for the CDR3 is TGCAGCGTCGGGGACGGACGCGGGTACGAGCAGTACTTC. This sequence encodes CSVGDGRGYEQYF.

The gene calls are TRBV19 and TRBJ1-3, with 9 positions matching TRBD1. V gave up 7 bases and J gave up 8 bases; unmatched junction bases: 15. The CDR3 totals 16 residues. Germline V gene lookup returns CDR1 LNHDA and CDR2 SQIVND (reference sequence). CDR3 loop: CASTPSGQGLVDTIYF. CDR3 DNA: TGTGCCAGTACCCCATCGGGACAGGGTTTGGTGGACACCATATATTTT. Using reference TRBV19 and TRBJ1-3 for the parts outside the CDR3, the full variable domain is DGGITQSPKYLFRKEGQNVTLSCEQNLNHDAMYWYRQDPGQGLRLIYYSQIVNDFQKGDIAEGYSVSREKKESFPLTVTSAQKNPTAFYLCASTPSGQGLVDTIYFGEGSWLTVV.

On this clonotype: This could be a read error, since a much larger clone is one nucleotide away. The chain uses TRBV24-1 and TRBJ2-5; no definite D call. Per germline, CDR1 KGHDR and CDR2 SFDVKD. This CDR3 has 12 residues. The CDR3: CATSDMAEIQYF. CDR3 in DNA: TGTGCCACCAGTGATATGGCAGAGATCCAGTACTTC.

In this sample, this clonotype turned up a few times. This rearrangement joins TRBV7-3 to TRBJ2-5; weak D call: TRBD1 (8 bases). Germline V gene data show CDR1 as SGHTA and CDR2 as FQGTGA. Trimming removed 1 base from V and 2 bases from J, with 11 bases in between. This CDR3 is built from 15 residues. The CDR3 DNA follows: TGTGCCAGCAGCTTAAACAGGGGGGGGCAAGAGACCCAGTACTTC. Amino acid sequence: CASSLNRGGQETQYF.

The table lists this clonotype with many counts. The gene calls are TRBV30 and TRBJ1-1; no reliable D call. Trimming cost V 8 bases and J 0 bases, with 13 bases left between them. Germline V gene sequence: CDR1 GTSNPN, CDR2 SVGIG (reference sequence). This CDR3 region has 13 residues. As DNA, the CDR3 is TGTGCCCAAGCTGTGGGCCTGAACACTGAAGCTTTCTTT. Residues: CAQAVGLNTEAFF.

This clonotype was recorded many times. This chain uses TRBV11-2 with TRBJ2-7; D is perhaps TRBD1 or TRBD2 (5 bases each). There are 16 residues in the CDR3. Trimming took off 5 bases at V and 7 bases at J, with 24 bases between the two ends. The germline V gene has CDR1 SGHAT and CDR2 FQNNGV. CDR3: CASSTNRGLLSGEQYF. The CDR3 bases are TGTGCCAGCAGCACCAACCGGGGCCTCCTCTCGGGAGAGCAGTACTTC.

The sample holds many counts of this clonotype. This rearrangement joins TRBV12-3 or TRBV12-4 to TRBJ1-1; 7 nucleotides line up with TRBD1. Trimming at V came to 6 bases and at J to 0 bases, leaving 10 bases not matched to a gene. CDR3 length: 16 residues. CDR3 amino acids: CASSPSGGFMNTEAFF. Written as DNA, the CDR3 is TGTGCCAGCAGCCCCTCAGGGGGATTTATGAACACTGAAGCTTTCTTT.

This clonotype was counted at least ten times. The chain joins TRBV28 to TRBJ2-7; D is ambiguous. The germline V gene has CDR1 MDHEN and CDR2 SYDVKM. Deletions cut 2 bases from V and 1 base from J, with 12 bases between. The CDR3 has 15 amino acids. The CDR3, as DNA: TGTGCCAGCAGTTTAATTATCCCAAGTTCCTACGAGCAGTACTTC. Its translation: CASSLIIPSSYEQYF.

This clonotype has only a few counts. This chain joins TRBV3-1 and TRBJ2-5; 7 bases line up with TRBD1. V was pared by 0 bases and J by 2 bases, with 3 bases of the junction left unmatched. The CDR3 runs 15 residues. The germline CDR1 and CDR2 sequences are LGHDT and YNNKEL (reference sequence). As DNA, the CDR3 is TGTGCCAGCAGCCAAGAGGACAGGCCTCAAGAGACCCAGTACTTC. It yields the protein CASSQEDRPQETQYF.

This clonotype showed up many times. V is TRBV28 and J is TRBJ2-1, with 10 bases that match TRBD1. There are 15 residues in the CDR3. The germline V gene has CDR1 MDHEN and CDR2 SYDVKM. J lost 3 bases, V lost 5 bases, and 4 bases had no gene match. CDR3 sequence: CASSAGTGDYNEQFF. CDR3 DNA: TGTGCCAGCAGTGCCGGGACAGGGGACTACAATGAGCAGTTCTTC.

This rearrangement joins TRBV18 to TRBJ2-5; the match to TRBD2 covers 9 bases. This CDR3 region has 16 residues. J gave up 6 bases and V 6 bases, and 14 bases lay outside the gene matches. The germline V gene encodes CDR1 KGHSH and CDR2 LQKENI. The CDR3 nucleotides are TGTGCCAGCTCGAGCCTAGCGGGAACCAAGGGGAAGACCCAGTACTTC. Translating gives CASSSLAGTKGKTQYF. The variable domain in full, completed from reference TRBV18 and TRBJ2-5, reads NAGVMQNPRHLVRRRGQEARLRCSPMKGHSHVYWYRQLPEEGLKFMVYLQKENIIDESGMPKERFSAEFPKEGPSILRIQQVVRGDSAAYFCASSSLAGTKGKTQYFGPGTRLLVL.

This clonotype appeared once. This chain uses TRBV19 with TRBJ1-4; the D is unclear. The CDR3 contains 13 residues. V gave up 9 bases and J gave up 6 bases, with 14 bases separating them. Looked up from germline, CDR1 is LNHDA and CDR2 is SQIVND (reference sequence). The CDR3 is CASGTRGDEKLFF. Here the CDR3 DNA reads TGTGCCAGCGGAACTCGGGGAGATGAAAAACTGTTTTTT.

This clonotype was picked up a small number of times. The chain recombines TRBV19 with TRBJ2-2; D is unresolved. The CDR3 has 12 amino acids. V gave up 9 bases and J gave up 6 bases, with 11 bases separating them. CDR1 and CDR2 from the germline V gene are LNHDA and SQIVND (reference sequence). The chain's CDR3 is CASSDKSGELFF. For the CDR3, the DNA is TGTGCCAGCAGTGACAAGTCCGGGGAGCTGTTTTTT.

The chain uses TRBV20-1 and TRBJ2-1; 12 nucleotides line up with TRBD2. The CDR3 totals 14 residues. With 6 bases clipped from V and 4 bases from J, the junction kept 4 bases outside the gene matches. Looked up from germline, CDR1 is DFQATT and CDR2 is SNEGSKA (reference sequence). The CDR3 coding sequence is TGCAGTGCCAAAGGGACTAGCGGGTACAATGAGCAGTTCTTC. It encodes CSAKGTSGYNEQFF.

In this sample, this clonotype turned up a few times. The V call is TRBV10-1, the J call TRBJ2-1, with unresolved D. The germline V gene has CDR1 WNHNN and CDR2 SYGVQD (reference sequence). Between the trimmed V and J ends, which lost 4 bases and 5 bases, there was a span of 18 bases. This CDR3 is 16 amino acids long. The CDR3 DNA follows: TGCGCCAGCAGTGTTGACGGCGGAACCGGCCACAATGAGCAGTTCTTC. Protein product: CASSVDGGTGHNEQFF.

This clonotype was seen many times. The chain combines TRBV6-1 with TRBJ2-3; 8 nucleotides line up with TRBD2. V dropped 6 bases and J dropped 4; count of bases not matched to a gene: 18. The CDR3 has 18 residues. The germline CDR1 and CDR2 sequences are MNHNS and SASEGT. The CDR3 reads CASRPGTSSSARADTQYF. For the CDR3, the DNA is TGTGCCAGCAGACCCGGGACTAGTAGTTCCGCACGCGCAGATACGCAGTATTTT.

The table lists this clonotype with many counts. The CDR3 reads CASSQDLTSNEQFF. The CDR3 DNA sequence: TGTGCCAGCAGCCAAGACCTAACTAGCAATGAGCAGTTCTTC. The chain links TRBV3-1 to TRBJ2-1; D might be TRBD2 (5 bases). Trimming took off 0 bases at V and 6 bases at J, with 9 bases between the two ends. The germline CDR1 and CDR2 sequences are LGHDT and YNNKEL (reference sequence). CDR3 size: 14 residues.

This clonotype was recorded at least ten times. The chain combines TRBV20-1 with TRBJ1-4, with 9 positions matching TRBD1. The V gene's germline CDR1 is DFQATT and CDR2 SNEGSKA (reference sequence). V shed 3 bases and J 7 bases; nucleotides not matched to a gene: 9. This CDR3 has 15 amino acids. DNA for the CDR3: TGCAGTGCTAGTGGGCTACAGGGGGCTACTGAAAAACTGTTTTTT. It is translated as CSASGLQGATEKLFF.

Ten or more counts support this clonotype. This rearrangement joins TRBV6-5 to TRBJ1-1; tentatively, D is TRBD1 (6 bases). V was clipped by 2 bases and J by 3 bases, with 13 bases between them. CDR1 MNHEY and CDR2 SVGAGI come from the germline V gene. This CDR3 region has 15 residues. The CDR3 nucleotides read TGTGCCAGCAGTTACAGCCCGGGACACCACACTGAAGCTTTCTTT. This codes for CASSYSPGHHTEAFF.

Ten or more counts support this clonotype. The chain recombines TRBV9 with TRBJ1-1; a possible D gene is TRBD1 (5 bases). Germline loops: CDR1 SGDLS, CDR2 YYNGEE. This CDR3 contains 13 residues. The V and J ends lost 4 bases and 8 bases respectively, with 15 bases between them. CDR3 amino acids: CASSTQTAKEAFF. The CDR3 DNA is TGTGCCAGCAGCACACAGACAGCCAAAGAAGCTTTCTTT.